Listed below are T cell receptor beta chains from one sample, sequenced in a study of human T cells and chemical hapten exposure. TCRdb re-analysed the RACE reads in MiXCR, keeping a single row per CDR3 protein. The sample includes 85,000 to 90,000 distinct CDR3 sequences, around 10% of them seen just once. This sample comprised whole blood, obtained in connection with sensitization to the hapten diphenylcyclopropenone (DPC). Receptor source: a woman aged 40 to 49 with alopecia areata. Some clones in this sample may be carry-over from other donors' samples. The CDR3 runs from the conserved cysteine through the conserved F or W. The order of the fields is D gene, V gene, CDR3 length, J gene, clone size, CDR3 protein, CDR3 DNA. A D gene is named only where the DNA matches it firmly. Where a row states a size, it is once, few, many or the class of an expanded clone; other rows omit it.

TRBD2	TRBV10-1	16	TRBJ2-1	NA	CASSESWRGNRDEQFF	TGCGCCAGCAGTGAGTCTTGGCGGGGGAATAGGGATGAGCAGTTCTTC
NA	TRBV6-1	10	TRBJ2-7	many	CATLNYEQYF	TGTGCCACCCTGAACTACGAGCAGTACTTC
TRBD1	TRBV4-1	15	TRBJ1-1	many	CASSQPGGQGAEAFF	TGCGCCAGCAGCCAACCCGGTGGACAGGGGGCTGAAGCTTTCTTT
NA	TRBV7-2	15	TRBJ2-1	NA	CASSLGAGSYNEQFF	TGTGCCAGCAGCTTAGGGGCGGGGTCTTACAATGAGCAGTTCTTC
NA	TRBV29-1	15	TRBJ2-1	many	CSVEEWDITNNEQFF	TGCAGCGTTGAGGAGTGGGACATCACGAACAATGAGCAGTTCTTC
TRBD1	TRBV20-1	16	TRBJ1-5	many	CSATLSRGSFNQPQHF	TGCAGTGCCACTCTTTCCAGGGGGAGCTTCAATCAGCCCCAGCATTTT
NA	TRBV28	16	TRBJ2-2	few	CASRRGAGRTTGELFF	TGTGCCAGCAGGCGAGGGGCGGGGAGAACTACCGGGGAGCTGTTTTTT
NA	TRBV20-1	13	TRBJ1-5	many	CSAQGRVNQPQHF	TGCAGTGCGCAGGGTCGCGTCAATCAGCCCCAGCATTTT
NA	TRBV3-1	16	TRBJ2-4	few	CASSSHPALAKNIQYF	TGTGCCAGCAGTTCACATCCCGCCTTAGCCAAAAACATTCAGTACTTC
NA	TRBV3-1	13	TRBJ1-2	many	CASSQEPGPGYTF	TGTGCCAGCAGCCAAGAGCCCGGACCCGGCTACACCTTC
NA	TRBV4-3	17	TRBJ2-3	many	CASSQDRVGFSTDTQYF	TGCGCCAGCAGCCAAGATCGGGTGGGTTTCTCCACAGATACGCAGTATTTT
TRBD2	TRBV29-1	13	TRBJ2-7	few	CSVGLAGPYEQYF	TGCAGCGTTGGACTAGCGGGCCCCTACGAGCAGTACTTC
TRBD1	TRBV18	17	TRBJ2-3	few	CASSHRTDRGRADTQYF	TGTGCCAGCTCACACCGCACCGACAGGGGGCGGGCAGATACGCAGTATTTT
TRBD2	TRBV6-2/TRBV6-3	13	TRBJ2-7	many	CASRTSGPYEQYF	TGTGCCAGCAGAACTAGCGGCCCATACGAGCAGTACTTC
NA	TRBV7-2	14	TRBJ1-2	few	CASSHYRSIDGYTF	TGTGCCAGCAGCCATTACCGGAGTATCGATGGCTACACCTTC
NA	TRBV5-1	15	TRBJ2-2	NA	CASSLSWGNTGELFF	TGCGCCAGCAGCTTGTCTTGGGGGAACACCGGGGAGCTGTTTTTT
TRBD2	TRBV20-1	16	TRBJ2-1	NA	CSAWASGGASDNEQFF	TGCAGTGCTTGGGCTAGCGGGGGGGCCTCCGACAATGAGCAGTTCTTC
NA	TRBV12-3/TRBV12-4	15	TRBJ1-1	many	CASSTGGKMNTEAFF	TGTGCCAGCAGTACGGGGGGGAAAATGAACACTGAAGCTTTCTTT
NA	TRBV29-1	12	TRBJ2-7	few	CSVGSGEAEQYF	TGCAGCGTTGGGTCTGGGGAGGCTGAGCAGTACTTC
NA	TRBV5-4	13	TRBJ2-3	many	CASSLPGPDTQYF	TGTGCCAGCAGCTTGCCAGGGCCAGATACGCAGTATTTT
TRBD2	TRBV9	17	TRBJ2-5	many	CASSPPHSGVVGETQYF	TGTGCCAGCAGCCCCCCCCATAGCGGGGTGGTAGGGGAGACCCAGTACTTC
NA	TRBV11-2	15	TRBJ2-1	few	CASSLSGGRIGEQFF	TGTGCCAGCAGCTTATCAGGGGGGCGTATCGGTGAGCAGTTCTTC
TRBD1	TRBV12-3/TRBV12-4	14	TRBJ2-3	NA	CATAGGIGADTQYF	TGTGCCACCGCAGGGGGAATCGGGGCAGATACGCAGTATTTT
NA	TRBV7-9	18	TRBJ2-7	many	CASSLIDGFQGSSYEQYF	TGTGCCAGCAGCTTAATTGATGGTTTTCAGGGGAGCTCCTACGAGCAGTACTTC
NA	TRBV21-1	15	TRBJ2-7	NA	CASSSQKTGTYEQYF	TGTGCCAGCAGCTCCCAAAAGACAGGGACCTACGAGCAGTACTTC
NA	TRBV12-3/TRBV12-4	16	TRBJ1-4	many	CASSLGNSLSNEKLFF	TGTGCCAGCAGTCTTGGAAACTCGCTCTCTAATGAAAAACTGTTTTTT
TRBD1	TRBV4-3	14	TRBJ1-4	few	CASSQGQGGEKLFF	TGCGCCAGCAGCCAAGGACAGGGTGGAGAAAAACTGTTTTTT
NA	TRBV7-6	13	TRBJ2-7	NA	CASSLWQGHEQYF	TGTGCCAGCAGCCTGTGGCAGGGGCACGAGCAGTACTTC
NA	TRBV4-3	15	TRBJ2-5	few	CASSQDYWRQETQYF	TGCGCCAGCAGCCAAGATTATTGGCGACAAGAGACCCAGTACTTC
NA	TRBV27	16	TRBJ1-1	many	CASFPEVRGPNTEAFF	TGTGCCAGCTTCCCTGAGGTCCGGGGGCCGAACACTGAAGCTTTCTTT
NA	TRBV20-1	12	TRBJ1-2	few	CSAPTVNYGYTF	TGCAGTGCCCCGACAGTAAACTATGGCTACACCTTC
TRBD1	TRBV28	15	TRBJ2-1	NA	CASSSRDRAPIEQFF	TGTGCCAGCTCCTCCCGGGACAGGGCTCCGATTGAGCAGTTCTTC
NA	TRBV7-9	16	TRBJ2-5	many	CASSSRGAGTQETQYF	TGTGCCAGCAGCTCCCGAGGGGCGGGGACCCAAGAGACCCAGTACTTC
TRBD1	TRBV29-1	13	TRBJ2-7	NA	CSVERQGRGEQYF	TGCAGCGTTGAAAGACAGGGGAGAGGAGAGCAGTACTTC
NA	TRBV5-1	15	TRBJ2-3	NA	CASRAQGINTDTQYF	TGCGCCAGCAGAGCCCAGGGGATAAACACAGATACGCAGTATTTT
NA	TRBV2	13	TRBJ1-2	many	CASSEQGNYGYTF	TGTGCCAGCAGTGAACAGGGCAACTATGGCTACACCTTC
NA	TRBV6-5	14	TRBJ2-7	many	CASRGWDEPYEQYF	TGTGCCAGCAGGGGGTGGGACGAGCCCTACGAGCAGTACTTC
NA	TRBV6-1	15	TRBJ2-6	few	CASKLDPGGANVLTF	TGTGCCAGCAAATTAGATCCGGGAGGGGCCAACGTCCTGACTTTC
TRBD1	TRBV18	14	TRBJ2-7	few	CASSSTGTGIEQYF	TGTGCCAGCTCAAGCACCGGGACAGGGATCGAGCAGTACTTC
TRBD2	TRBV7-2	15	TRBJ2-3	many	CASSKSGGSPDTQYF	TGTGCCAGCAGCAAAAGCGGGGGCTCCCCAGATACGCAGTATTTT
NA	TRBV29-1	13	TRBJ2-7	many	CSVGGDNYYEQYF	TGCAGCGTTGGGGGGGATAATTACTACGAGCAGTACTTC